This TCR beta chain derives from a study of shared clonotypes between healthy human individuals. Study context: CD4 naive and memory got three plates each, CD8 naive two, CD8 memory one.

The ends were cut back, 4 bases at V and 3 bases at J, with 7 bases in the middle. Germline lookup yields CDR1 KGHSH and CDR2 LQKENI. The CDR3 contains 13 residues. Profiling relied on immunoSEQ multiplex PCR, and the TCRdb table lists in-frame clones only, not all of them. This sample carries fewer than 1.8 million clones, 98% of them seen once, and the ten largest clones take about 0.35%. This clonotype originated in a man aged 30 to 39 in good health. Sequencing used naive CD4+ T cells sorted from blood. Subset in this sample: CD45RA+ positively selected. The chain recombines TRBV18 with TRBJ2-1, with no clear D. The CDR3 DNA follows: TGTGCCAGCTCACTGGTCGACTACAATGAGCAGTTCTTC. This translates into CASSLVDYNEQFF.